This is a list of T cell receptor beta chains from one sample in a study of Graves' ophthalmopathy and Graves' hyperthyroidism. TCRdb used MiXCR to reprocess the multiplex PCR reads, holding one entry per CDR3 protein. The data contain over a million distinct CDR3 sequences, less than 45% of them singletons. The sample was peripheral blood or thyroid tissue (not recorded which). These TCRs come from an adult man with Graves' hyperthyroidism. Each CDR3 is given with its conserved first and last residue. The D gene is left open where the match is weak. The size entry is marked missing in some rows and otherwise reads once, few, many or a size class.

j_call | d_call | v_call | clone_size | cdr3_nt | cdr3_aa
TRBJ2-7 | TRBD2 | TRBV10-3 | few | TGTGCCATCAGTGAGTCGCGGGGGAACGAGCAGTACTTC | CAISESRGNEQYF
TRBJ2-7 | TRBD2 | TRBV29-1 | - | TGCAGCGTTGGGGGACTAGCCTCCGAGCAGTACTTC | CSVGGLASEQYF
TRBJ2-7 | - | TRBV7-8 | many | TGTGCCAGCAGTCTAAGTCCGGTGCAGTACTTC | CASSLSPVQYF
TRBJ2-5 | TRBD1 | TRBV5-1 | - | TGCGCCAGCAGACCCTTCGACAGGGATGGAGAGACCCAGTACTTC | CASRPFDRDGETQYF
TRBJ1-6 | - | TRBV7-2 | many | TGTGCCAGCAGCTTAGGGGGGACCTATAATTCACCCCTCCACTTT | CASSLGGTYNSPLHF
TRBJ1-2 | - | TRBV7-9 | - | TGTGCCAGCAGCGGCGTATCCTATGGCTACACCTTC | CASSGVSYGYTF
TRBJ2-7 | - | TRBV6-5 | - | TGTGCCAGCAGTTACAGGAGTCCTTACGAGCAGTACTTC | CASSYRSPYEQYF
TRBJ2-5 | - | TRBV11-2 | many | TGTGCCAGCAGCTTAGGACCAGCCCAGTACTTC | CASSLGPAQYF
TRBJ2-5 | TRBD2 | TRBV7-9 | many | TGTGCCAGCAGCTTAGGGGCCGGGAGGAGATCGGAGACCCAGTACTTC | CASSLGAGRRSETQYF
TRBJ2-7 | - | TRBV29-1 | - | TGCAGCTTGTCCGGACTCCTAGACGAGCAGTACTTC | CSLSGLLDEQYF
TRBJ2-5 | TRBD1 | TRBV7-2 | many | TGTGCCAGCAGCTCCCAAACAGGGGGCGGTGAGACCCAGTACTTC | CASSSQTGGGETQYF
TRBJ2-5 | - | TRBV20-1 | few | TGCAGTGCTAACCCGAGGACGACCTTGGAGACCCAGTACTTC | CSANPRTTLETQYF
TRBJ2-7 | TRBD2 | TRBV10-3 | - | TGTGCCATCAGTGAGCGGGGTATAGCGGGAATCGGGGAGCAGTACTTC | CAISERGIAGIGEQYF
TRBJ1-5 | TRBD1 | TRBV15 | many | TGTGCCACCAGCAGTACGATACAGGGGCTTAGCAATCAGCCCCAGCATTTT | CATSSTIQGLSNQPQHF
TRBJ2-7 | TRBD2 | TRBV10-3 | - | TGTGCCAGCAGCCAGGATCATACTATCCTAGCGGGGGCAGCCTACGAGCAGTACTTC | CASSQDHTILAGAAYEQYF
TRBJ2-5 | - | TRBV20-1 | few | TGCAGTGCCCAAAGGCAGACAGGAAAAGAGACCCAGTACTTC | CSAQRQTGKETQYF
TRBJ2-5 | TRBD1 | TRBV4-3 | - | TGCGCCAGCAGCCGGCACCTGGACAGGGGAGAGACCCAGTACTTC | CASSRHLDRGETQYF
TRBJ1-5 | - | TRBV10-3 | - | TGTGCCATCAGAGGACAAGTAAACTATAATTCACCCCAGCATTTT | CAIRGQVNYNSPQHF
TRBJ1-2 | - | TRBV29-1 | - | TGCAGCGTTGAACAGGGGACCTATGGCTACACCTTC | CSVEQGTYGYTF
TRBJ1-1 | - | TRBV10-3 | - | TGTGCCAGCAGTGGTGCGAGCAAGACGAACACTGAAGCTTTCTTT | CASSGASKTNTEAFF
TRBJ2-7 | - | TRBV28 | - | TGTGCCAGCTTTCAGGGTTACGAGCAGTACTTC | CASFQGYEQYF
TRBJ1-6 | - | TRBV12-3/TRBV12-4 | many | TGTGCCAGCAGTTTGACAGTTAATTCACCCCTCCACTTT | CASSLTVNSPLHF
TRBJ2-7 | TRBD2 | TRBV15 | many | TGTGCCACCAGCAGAGATGCGGGGGACTCCTACGAGCAGTACTTC | CATSRDAGDSYEQYF
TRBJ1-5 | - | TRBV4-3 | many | TGCGCCAGCAGCCAAGGTCGGGTAGCAAATAGCAATCAGCCCCAGCATTTT | CASSQGRVANSNQPQHF
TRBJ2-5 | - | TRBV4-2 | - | TGTGCCAGCAGCCAAGCTTCAGGGCTATCCGGAGAGACCCAGTACTTC | CASSQASGLSGETQYF
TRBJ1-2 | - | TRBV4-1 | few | TGCGCCAGCAGCCAAGAAGGACAAGGCGGCTACACCTTC | CASSQEGQGGYTF
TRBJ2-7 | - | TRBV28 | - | TGTGCCAGCAGCTACCTCAAAAGGGGGAGGGGACAACTCCTCGGCGAGCAGTACTTC | CASSYLKRGRGQLLGEQYF
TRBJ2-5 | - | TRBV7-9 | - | TGTGCCAGCAGTCGACTGGCGGAGACCCAGTACTTC | CASSRLAETQYF
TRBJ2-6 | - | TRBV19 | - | TGTGCCAGTGCCGGCTCTGGGGCCAACGTCCTGACTTTC | CASAGSGANVLTF
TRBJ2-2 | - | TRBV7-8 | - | TGTGCCAGCAGCTTAGACCAGCCAGTTACCAACACCGGGGAGCTGTTTTTT | CASSLDQPVTNTGELFF
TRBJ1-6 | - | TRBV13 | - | TGTGCCAGCAGCTTTCGGCTTGCGAGGGGGAATAATTCACCCCTCCACTTT | CASSFRLARGNNSPLHF
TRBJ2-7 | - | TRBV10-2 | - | TGTGCCAGCAGTTCAAGTTTGAGTATCATGGCAGGAAACTACGAGCAGTACTTC | CASSSSLSIMAGNYEQYF
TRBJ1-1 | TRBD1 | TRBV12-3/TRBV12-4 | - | TGTGCCAGCAGTCCCCGACAGGGTTTCACTGAAGCTTTCTTT | CASSPRQGFTEAFF
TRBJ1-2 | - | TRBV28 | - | TGTGCCAGCAGTTTCAGGGATCGTGGCTACACCTTC | CASSFRDRGYTF
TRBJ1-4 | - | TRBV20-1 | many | TGCAGTGCTAGTGAGGACGCCGAACCGAATGAAAAACTGTTTTTT | CSASEDAEPNEKLFF
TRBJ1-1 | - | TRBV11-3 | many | TGTGCCAGCAGCTTAAGGGGTCGGGGACAACCCTCATCTTGG | CASSLRGRGQPSSW